The text below deals with one TCR beta chain. The data are from a study of blood T cell repertoires in COVID-19. Sequenced by immunoSEQ multiplex PCR; TCRdb stores in-frame clones only, minus some. The sample consists of fewer than 20,000 clones, about four fifths of them appearing once. The sample taken for sequencing was peripheral blood. The receptor was derived from a woman in her seventies with active COVID-19.

This chain's CDR3 is CASSQARVGLNNEQFF. CDR3 sequence (DNA): TGCGCCAGCAGCCAAGCCCGGGTCGGACTAAACAATGAGCAGTTCTTC. The rearrangement links TRBV4-1 to TRBJ2-1; D is possibly TRBD2 (6 bases). Germline loops: CDR1 MGHRA, CDR2 YSYEKL. CDR3 length: 16 amino acids. Trimming cost V 1 base and J 5 bases, with 15 bases left between them.